The 26 T cell receptor beta chains below were found in one sample sequenced in a study of blood T cell repertoires in COVID-19. Here immunoSEQ multiplex PCR was the method, and the copy in TCRdb shows in-frame clones only, minus some. The sample lists tens of thousands of clones; 80% to 90% were seen once. The sample taken for sequencing was peripheral blood. Receptors originate from a woman aged 60 to 75 with acute or convalescent COVID-19.

The count of this clone is one. The chain uses TRBV30 and TRBJ2-3; TRBD2 agrees at 9 bases. Losses at the gene ends were 7 bases for V and 0 bases for J; bases not matched to a gene: 2. Germline CDR1 and CDR2: GTSNPN and SVGIG (reference sequence). This CDR3 has 13 amino acids. The chain's CDR3 is CAYSGGSTDTQYF. The CDR3 DNA sequence: TGTGCCTATAGCGGGGGCAGCACAGATACGCAGTATTTT.

This chain joins TRBV5-1 and TRBJ2-5; 10 positions agree with TRBD2. Looked up from germline, CDR1 is SGHRS and CDR2 is YFSETQ. The CDR3 has 15 residues. V lost 3 bases and J lost 1; bases outside the gene matches: 3. The CDR3 protein is CASSSLAGGQETQYF. CDR3 DNA: TGCGCCAGCAGCTCCTTAGCGGGGGGCCAAGAGACCCAGTACTTC.

The V gene is TRBV5-1, the J gene TRBJ2-6; TRBD1 aligns across 7 bases. In germline, CDR1 is SGHRS, CDR2 YFSETQ. CDR3 length: 20 amino acids. After removal of 0 bases from V and 0 bases from J, the junction contained 12 bases not matched to a gene. The CDR3: CASSLVSLRTGFSGANVLTF. The CDR3 DNA sequence: TGCGCCAGCAGCTTGGTCTCTCTCCGGACAGGATTCTCTGGGGCCAACGTCCTGACTTTC.

The DNA of the CDR3 is TGTGCCAGCAGCTACCTTATTGGGAGGGAGGGACAGACCCAGTACTTC. Translation gives CASSYLIGREGQTQYF. The chain couples TRBV7-6 to TRBJ2-5; TRBD2 matches 7 bases. Trimming removed 4 bases from V and 6 bases from J; junction bases left unmatched: 14. Germline CDR1 SGHVS, CDR2 FNYEAQ. This CDR3 is built from 16 residues.

The chain links TRBV9 to TRBJ1-1; the D gene is possibly TRBD1 (5 bases). The ends were cut back, 0 bases at V and 4 bases at J, with 13 bases in the middle. The CDR3 runs to 15 residues. Germline V CDR1 and CDR2: SGDLS, YYNGEE. Here the CDR3 DNA reads TGTGCCAGCAGCGTAGGAATAGGGGCTGGCACTGAAGCTTTCTTT. Protein sequence: CASSVGIGAGTEAFF. Complete variable domain (other parts from reference TRBV9 and TRBJ1-1): DSGVTQTPKHLITATGQRVTLRCSPRSGDLSVYWYQQSLDQGLQFLIQYYNGEERAKGNILERFSAQQFPDLHSELNLSSLELGDSALYFCASSVGIGAGTEAFFGQGTRLTVV.

DNA for the CDR3: TGTGCCAGTAGTCCAGTACAGGGGCGGCGTGGCTACACCTTC. It is translated as CASSPVQGRRGYTF. The chain recombines TRBV19 with TRBJ1-2, with 7 nucleotides matching TRBD1. Germline V gives CDR1 LNHDA, CDR2 SQIVND (reference sequence). The V gene end was trimmed by 5 bases and the J gene end by 7 bases; junction bases not matched to a gene: 10. The length of the CDR3 is 14 residues.

V and J are TRBV28 and TRBJ1-5, with TRBD1 as a possible D gene (5 bases). Germline assignment: CDR1 MDHEN and CDR2 SYDVKM. There are 17 residues in the CDR3. V shed 1 base and J shed 4 bases, with 17 bases lying between them. CDR3 DNA: TGTGCCAGCAGTTTATCCCCACATGGGGCGAGAAATCAGCCCCAGCATTTT. Residues: CASSLSPHGARNQPQHF. The complete variable domain, with remaining parts taken from reference TRBV28 and TRBJ1-5, reads DVKVTQSSRYLVKRTGEKVFLECVQDMDHENMFWYRQDPGLGLRLIYFSYDVKMKEKGDIPEGYSVSREKKERFSLILESASTNQTSMYLCASSLSPHGARNQPQHFGDGTRLSIL.

The chain recombines TRBV7-8 with TRBJ2-7, with TRBD1 matching over 8 bases. The CDR3 has 16 residues. Germline V gene data show CDR1 as SGHVS and CDR2 as FQNEAQ. After removal of 4 bases from V and 1 base from J, the junction contained 9 bases not matched to a gene. In nucleotides, the CDR3 is TGTGCCAGCAGCTCTGGGAGCCGGACAGGGTCCTACGAGCAGTACTTC. Encoded protein: CASSSGSRTGSYEQYF.

The rearrangement uses TRBV7-8 and TRBJ1-6; D remains unclear. CDR1 and CDR2 from the germline V gene are SGHVS and FQNEAQ. The CDR3 spans 17 residues. Trimming cost V 4 bases and J 6 bases, with 19 bases left between them. The CDR3 DNA sequence: TGTGCCAGCAGCTCCACTTGGGGTGGGAGTGGTAATTCACCCCTCCACTTT. Protein: CASSSTWGGSGNSPLHF.

This rearrangement joins TRBV5-1 to TRBJ2-5, with TRBD2 identical over 7 bases. The germline CDR1 and CDR2 sequences are SGHRS and YFSETQ. This CDR3 has 14 amino acids. V was clipped by 3 bases and J by 4 bases; unmatched bases: 6. CDR3 sequence reads: CASSWEAGRETQYF. The CDR3 nucleotides read TGCGCCAGCAGCTGGGAAGCGGGGAGAGAGACCCAGTACTTC.

The V and J genes are TRBV5-5 and TRBJ1-4; D gene ambiguous. This CDR3 region has 17 residues. CDR1 and CDR2 (germline): SGHKS, YYEKEE (reference sequence). Between the trimmed V and J ends, which lost 7 bases and 0 bases, there was a span of 19 bases. The CDR3 loop is CASSVRPNQATNEKLFF. CDR3 in DNA: TGTGCCAGCTCGGTCCGACCAAATCAGGCAACTAATGAAAAACTGTTTTTT.

The chain is built from TRBV5-1 and TRBJ1-6, with unresolved D. Trimming took off 4 bases at V and 10 bases at J, with 27 bases between the two ends. There are 18 residues in the CDR3. Germline CDR1 SGHRS, CDR2 YFSETQ. The CDR3 DNA reads TGCGCCAGCAGCCAAAACCCACCGCCCTATGCAGGAGGCTCACCCCTCCACTTT. It specifies CASSQNPPPYAGGSPLHF.

The J gene is TRBJ1-1, the V gene TRBV30; D not certain. The length of the CDR3 is 13 residues. Germline CDR1 GTSNPN, CDR2 SVGIG (reference sequence). The V end lost 0 bases, the J end lost 2 bases, and 7 bases lay between the germline ends. CDR3 sequence reads: CAWSVSRNTEAFF. The CDR3 coding sequence is TGTGCCTGGAGTGTAAGTAGAAACACTGAAGCTTTCTTT.

The V call is TRBV5-6, the J call TRBJ2-1, with 13 bases that match TRBD2. This CDR3 spans 15 amino acids. CDR1 is SGHDT, CDR2 YYEEEE, per germline. V lost 5 bases, J lost 6 bases, and 5 bases stayed unmatched. CDR3 in DNA: TGTGCCAGCAGTCGGACTAGCGGGAGTTTCAATGAGCAGTTCTTC. Amino acids: CASSRTSGSFNEQFF.

This sequence joins TRBV27 and TRBJ2-4, with TRBD2 identical over 7 bases. The CDR3 totals 12 residues. The germline gives CDR1 MNHEY, CDR2 SMNVEV (reference sequence). With V trimmed by 0 bases and J by 15 bases, 5 bases remained unmatched. The CDR3 nucleotides read TGTGCCAGCAGTTTATCGGGGGGGGTACCGTACTTC. This translates into CASSLSGGVPYF.

V is TRBV30 and J is TRBJ2-7; 10 positions match TRBD1. From germline, CDR1 is GTSNPN and CDR2 SVGIG (reference sequence). This CDR3 region has 19 residues. Germline trimming cut 5 bases from V and 4 bases from J; bases unmatched to any gene: 23. CDR3 loop: CAWDRRDRGVYFGVYEQYF. The CDR3 DNA reads TGTGCCTGGGACCGCCGGGACAGGGGTGTTTATTTCGGGGTATACGAGCAGTACTTC. Looking up the rest from reference TRBV30 and TRBJ2-7 gives the full variable domain: SQTIHQWPATLVQPVGSPLSLECTVEGTSNPNLYWYRQAAGRGLQLLFYSVGIGQISSEVPQNLSASRPQDRQFILSSKKLLLSDSGFYLCAWDRRDRGVYFGVYEQYFGPGTRLTVT.

CDR3 nucleotides: TGTGCCAGCACCTCTCTGACAGGGCGAACTGAAGCTTTCTTT. Its protein product is CASTSLTGRTEAFF. This chain uses TRBV6-5 with TRBJ1-1; 7 bases are a match to TRBD1. The CDR3 covers 14 residues. V lost 7 bases, J lost 5 bases, and 10 bases stayed unmatched. Germline V gene sequence: CDR1 MNHEY, CDR2 SVGAGI.

This chain uses TRBV12-5 with TRBJ1-1, with 7 bases that match TRBD1. J lost 0 bases, V lost 4 bases, and 8 bases had no gene match. This CDR3 has 16 amino acids. Germline V gene lookup returns CDR1 LGHNT and CDR2 FRNRAP. In DNA form, the CDR3 reads TGTGCTAGTGGTTCAACGAGGACAGGTATGAACACTGAAGCTTTCTTT. It translates to CASGSTRTGMNTEAFF.

The chain is built from TRBV5-1 and TRBJ1-1; perhaps TRBD1 as D (5 bases). Germline lookup yields CDR1 SGHRS and CDR2 YFSETQ. V was pared by 3 bases and J by 0 bases, with 15 bases between. The CDR3 extends over 16 amino acids. CDR3 nucleotide sequence: TGCGCCAGCAGCTCAACAGGTCAAAACATGAACACTGAAGCTTTCTTT. This translates into CASSSTGQNMNTEAFF.

The CDR3 is CATSRANLRFALYRDYGYTF. The CDR3 coding sequence is TGTGCCACCAGCAGAGCCAATCTACGGTTCGCTCTTTACAGGGACTATGGCTACACCTTC. The rearrangement links TRBV15 to TRBJ1-2; the D gene is possibly TRBD1 (6 bases). The V and J ends lost 1 base and 3 bases respectively, with 27 bases between them. The CDR3 has 20 amino acids. Germline V gene sequence: CDR1 LNHNV, CDR2 YYDKDF (reference sequence).

The chain employs TRBV28 and TRBJ1-6; D gene ambiguous. CDR3 size: 12 residues. V shed 1 base and J shed 10 bases, with 5 bases lying between them. CDR1 MDHEN and CDR2 SYDVKM come from the germline V gene. In DNA, the CDR3 is TGTGCCAGCAGTTTATCAGGCTCACCCCTCCACTTT. It yields the protein CASSLSGSPLHF.

This clone was found once. The rearrangement uses TRBV4-2 and TRBJ1-2; 7 bases map to TRBD1. The CDR3 totals 16 residues. The germline V gene has CDR1 LGHNA and CDR2 YNFKEQ. V gave up 0 bases and J gave up 2 bases; unmatched junction bases: 6. The CDR3 is CASSQEPARGNYGYTF. The CDR3 DNA is TGTGCCAGCAGCCAAGAACCGGCCAGGGGGAACTATGGCTACACCTTC.

The CDR3, as DNA: TGTGCCAGTGTACCATCCGGACAGGGGGTTTTGGCTGAGCAGTTCTTC. Its protein product is CASVPSGQGVLAEQFF. The chain joins TRBV28 to TRBJ2-1; TRBD1 agrees at 10 bases. Unmatched junction bases numbered 17, after V lost 9 bases and J lost 9 bases. This CDR3 region has 16 residues. Germline assignment: CDR1 MDHEN and CDR2 SYDVKM. The whole variable domain, filled in from reference TRBV28 and TRBJ2-1, reads DVKVTQSSRYLVKRTGEKVFLECVQDMDHENMFWYRQDPGLGLRLIYFSYDVKMKEKGDIPEGYSVSREKKERFSLILESASTNQTSMYLCASVPSGQGVLAEQFFGPGTRLTVL.

The chain employs TRBV5-5 and TRBJ2-3; D perhaps matches TRBD2 (5 bases). Germline CDR1 reads SGHKS; CDR2 reads YYEKEE (reference sequence). This CDR3 is 14 amino acids long. V shed 0 bases and J shed 3 bases, with 8 bases lying between them. CDR3 in DNA: TGTGCCAGCAGCTTGGTAGGACTTACAGATACGCAGTATTTT. Translated, it gives CASSLVGLTDTQYF.

CDR3 DNA: TGTGCCAGCAGCCATGGCAGGGGGCGCGAGGGGAACACTGAAGCTTTCTTT. Its protein product is CASSHGRGREGNTEAFF. The rearrangement uses TRBV11-2 and TRBJ1-1; 8 nucleotides align to TRBD1. CDR3 length equals 17 residues. With 5 bases clipped from V and 1 base from J, the junction kept 12 bases outside the gene matches. The germline gives CDR1 SGHAT, CDR2 FQNNGV.

The genes are TRBV6-5 and TRBJ1-2; D possibly corresponds to TRBD1 (5 bases). Trimming removed 5 bases at V and 2 bases at J, with 15 bases between. The CDR3 is 15 amino acids. The germline V gene has CDR1 MNHEY and CDR2 SVGAGI. The CDR3 region is CASSRGGTGNYGYTF. The CDR3 nucleotides are TGTGCCAGCAGTCGTGGGGGGACGGGAAACTATGGCTACACCTTC.